These 25 T cell receptor beta chains came from one sample sequenced in a study of blood T cells in healthy people across ages (dated by TCRdb to the mid-2010s). Library preparation was by 5' RACE. Sequencing took place on an Illumina HiSeq 2500. A second PCR of roughly 6 to 11 cycles was run with a J-beta primer mix and a sample-barcoded 5' primer. The raw public reads went through TCRdb reprocessing: fastp at Q25, MiXCR clone calling, in-frame beta chains kept. CDR3 protein duplicates are merged, each entry listing the most common genes and DNA. This sample is represented by about 930,000 distinct CDR3 sequences; roughly 28% of them were singletons. The ten largest clones take up roughly 10% of the sample. This sample also appeared in a second study, on T cells of mothers and their children.

Sequencing was carried out using blood. The receptor source for this set is a middle-aged woman in good health.

This clonotype was seen many times. It may be a read error: a sequence one base away is much more abundant. This chain uses TRBV25-1 with TRBJ2-7; no definite D call. Trimming took off 3 bases at V and 2 bases at J, with 2 bases between the two ends. Germline loops: CDR1 MGHDK, CDR2 SYGVNS. The CDR3 contains 11 residues. The DNA for the CDR3 is TGTGCCAGCAGTGATACCTACGAGCAGTACTTC. Protein product: CASSDTYEQYF.

The table lists this clonotype with many counts. CDR3 residues: CASSSPAGVEQYF. The CDR3, as DNA: TGTGCCAGCAGCTCCCCGGCGGGAGTCGAGCAGTACTTC. This rearrangement joins TRBV7-9 to TRBJ2-7, with 7 bases that match TRBD2. This CDR3 has 13 residues. Germline CDR1 SEHNR, CDR2 FQNEAQ (reference sequence). Unmatched junction bases numbered 6, after V lost 4 bases and J lost 6 bases.

A note on this clonotype: This may come from a read error, since a much larger clone is one base off. The chain is built from TRBV11-2 and TRBJ2-7; D remains unclear. This CDR3 is 14 amino acids long. V lost 5 bases and J lost 3, with 14 bases in between. From germline, CDR1 is SGHAT and CDR2 FQNNGV. The CDR3 nucleotides read TGTGCCAGCAGCCTACTCCCTTCCGACTACGAGCAGTACTTC. This gives the protein CASSLLPSDYEQYF.

This clonotype was counted at least ten times. The chain combines TRBV27 with TRBJ2-1; 7 nucleotides match TRBD2. V shed 7 bases, J shed 0 bases, and the junction held 9 bases outside the gene matches. The CDR3 sequence is 16 residues long. Germline V lookup: CDR1 MNHEY, CDR2 SMNVEV (reference sequence). Written as DNA, the CDR3 is TGTGCCAGCATGGGGGGGAGGGTAAGCTCCTACAATGAGCAGTTCTTC. It is translated as CASMGGRVSSYNEQFF.

This clonotype was seen at least ten times. The chain has TRBV5-1 and TRBJ2-7; D gene uncertain. CDR1 and CDR2 from the germline V gene are SGHRS and YFSETQ. The CDR3 loop spans 13 amino acids. The V gene lost 5 bases and the J gene lost 1 base, with 10 bases spanning the gap. CDR3 DNA sequence: TGCGCCAGCAGGAAGGAGAGATCCTACGAGCAGTACTTC. Protein product: CASRKERSYEQYF.

A remark on this clonotype: This could be a read error, since a much larger clone is one nucleotide away. This sequence joins TRBV29-1 and TRBJ1-2; the D is unclear. This CDR3 contains 11 residues. Trimming removed 1 base from V and 7 bases from J, with 7 bases in between. Germline CDR1 and CDR2: SQVTM and ANQGSEA. The CDR3 region is CSVEAVRGYTF. In nucleotides, the CDR3 is TGCAGCGTTGAAGCCGTACGTGGCTACACCTTC.

This clonotype was seen a few times. The chain combines TRBV9 with TRBJ2-5; 10 bases match TRBD2. Germline lookup yields CDR1 SGDLS and CDR2 YYNGEE. This CDR3 region has 17 residues. Unmatched junction bases numbered 12, after V lost 3 bases and J lost 4 bases. The chain's CDR3 is CASSGQRLAGGGETQYF. In nucleotides, the CDR3 is TGTGCCAGCAGCGGCCAACGTTTAGCGGGGGGCGGAGAGACCCAGTACTTC.

There are many counts of this clonotype. The CDR3 spells CASSREGNIQYF. The CDR3 bases are TGTGCCAGCAGCCGCGAGGGGAACATTCAGTACTTC. The chain links TRBV3-1 to TRBJ2-4; D may match TRBD1 or TRBD2 (5 bases each). The CDR3 runs to 12 residues. CDR1 and CDR2 from the germline V gene are LGHDT and YNNKEL (reference sequence). V was trimmed by 4 bases and J by 7 bases, leaving 8 bases between them.

This clonotype has at least ten counts. The rearrangement joins TRBV15 to TRBJ2-7; D not resolved. There are 13 residues in the CDR3. The V gene lost 4 bases and the J gene lost 5 bases, with 12 bases spanning the gap. CDR1 and CDR2 (germline): LNHNV, YYDKDF (reference sequence). In nucleotides, the CDR3 is TGTGCCACCAGCACGAGAGCAGGCGACGAGCAGTACTTC. It yields the protein CATSTRAGDEQYF.

The gene calls are TRBV10-3 and TRBJ1-2; the D gene is possibly TRBD1 (6 bases). Trimming pared 0 bases from V and 12 bases from J, leaving 11 bases between. Germline V gives CDR1 ENHRY, CDR2 SYGVKD. This CDR3 contains 12 residues. This CDR3 reads CAISESGGQHTF. The CDR3 region has the DNA TGTGCCATCAGTGAGTCTGGCGGACAGCACACCTTC.

Many counts were recorded for this clonotype. The chain links TRBV11-2 to TRBJ2-1; no definite D call. V was shortened by 1 base and J by 0 bases, with 10 bases between the two germline ends. This CDR3 contains 16 residues. From germline, CDR1 is SGHAT and CDR2 FQNNGV. DNA of the CDR3: TGTGCCAGCAGCTTAGCTTTAGCCAGCTCCTACAATGAGCAGTTCTTC. Its protein is CASSLALASSYNEQFF.

This clonotype turned up a few times. One end of the junction varies from germline; a read error may be responsible. The chain couples TRBV7-9 to TRBJ1-4, with 7 bases identical to TRBD1. Per germline, CDR1 SEHNR and CDR2 FQNEAQ (reference sequence). This CDR3 comprises 14 residues. The CDR3 protein is CAGSSGQANEKLFF. The CDR3 nucleotides read TGTGCCGGCAGCTCAGGACAGGCGAATGAAAAACTGTTTTTT. The entire variable domain, with the rest obtained from reference TRBV7-9 and TRBJ1-4, is as follows: DTGVSQNPRHKITKRGQNVTFRCDPISEHNRLYWYRQTLGQGPEFLTYFQNEAQLEKSRLLSDRFSAERPKGSFSTLEIQRTEQGDSAMYLCAGSSGQANEKLFFGSGTQLSVL.

The sample holds many counts of this clonotype. The J gene is TRBJ2-5, the V gene TRBV4-3; 11 bases align to TRBD2. V shed 3 bases and J 5 bases; nucleotides not matched to a gene: 5. CDR3 length: 15 residues. Germline loops: CDR1 LGHNA, CDR2 YSLEER. CDR3 bases: TGCGCCAGCAGCCATCTAGCGGGGGGCGGGGAGACCCAGTACTTC. Translated, it gives CASSHLAGGGETQYF.

Only a few counts were recorded for this clonotype. The CDR3 bases are TGTGCCAGCAGCGCAGGGATCTCTGGGGCCAACGTCCTGACTTTC. Amino acids: CASSAGISGANVLTF. The chain uses TRBV7-3 and TRBJ2-6; the D gene is possibly TRBD1 (5 bases). Germline loops: CDR1 SGHTA, CDR2 FQGTGA. This CDR3 is built from 15 residues. Deletions cut 5 bases from V and 0 bases from J, with 8 bases between.

This clonotype was detected ten times or more. The gene calls are TRBV28 and TRBJ2-3; no clear D. The CDR3 is made up of 14 amino acids. In germline, CDR1 is MDHEN, CDR2 SYDVKM. V was shortened by 1 base and J by 2 bases, with 7 bases between the two germline ends. The CDR3 DNA sequence: TGTGCCAGCAGTTTATCACAGAACACAGATACGCAGTATTTT. This encodes CASSLSQNTDTQYF.

This clonotype was seen many times. The V gene is TRBV2, the J gene TRBJ1-2; D is unresolved. CDR3 length: 13 amino acids. V lost 7 bases and J lost 1, with 10 bases in between. Looked up from germline, CDR1 is SNHLY and CDR2 is FYNNEI. The CDR3 loop reads CASNEVLNYGYTF. Here the CDR3 DNA reads TGTGCCAGCAACGAGGTCCTTAACTATGGCTACACCTTC.

This clonotype was seen a few times. A read error is possible here, since a much larger clone lies one base away. This chain joins TRBV7-8 and TRBJ1-1; no definite D call. Per the germline V gene, CDR1 is SGHVS and CDR2 is FQNEAQ. CDR3 length equals 13 residues. The DNA of the CDR3 is TGTACCAGCAGCGTGAGACTGAACACTGAAGCTTTCTTT. It encodes CTSSVRLNTEAFF.

For this clonotype: Just one base apart from a much larger clone, this may be a read error. The chain joins TRBV5-6 to TRBJ2-5; D is possibly TRBD2 (6 bases). The CDR3 sequence is 12 residues long. Germline lookup yields CDR1 SGHDT and CDR2 YYEEEE. V was clipped by 5 bases and J by 11 bases, with 16 bases between them. The CDR3 DNA is TGTGCCAGCAGATTATTTGGTGGGGGGCAGTACTTC. Encoded protein: CASRLFGGGQYF.

This clonotype was seen at least ten times. The rearrangement joins TRBV6-6 to TRBJ2-7, with TRBD1 matching 11 bases. Germline V gene data show CDR1 as MNHNY and CDR2 as SVGAGI (reference sequence). The CDR3 has 17 amino acids. Unmatched junction bases numbered 12, after V lost 6 bases and J lost 2 bases. CDR3 sequence: CASSPGFQGQGAYEQYF. CDR3 sequence (DNA): TGTGCCAGCAGCCCCGGATTTCAGGGACAGGGGGCCTACGAGCAGTACTTC.

The chain combines TRBV20-1 with TRBJ2-1; perhaps TRBD2 as D (5 bases). CDR1 is DFQATT, CDR2 SNEGSKA, per germline (reference sequence). This CDR3 has 19 residues. Trimming removed 3 bases from V and 2 bases from J, with 26 bases in between. The CDR3 is CSASPTELPQAVTYNEQFF. CDR3 sequence (DNA): TGCAGTGCTAGTCCAACTGAACTCCCGCAAGCGGTTACCTACAATGAGCAGTTCTTC.

This sequence joins TRBV7-2 and TRBJ2-1; D is ambiguous. Deletions cut 4 bases from V and 9 bases from J, with 22 bases between. Germline CDR1 SGHTA, CDR2 FQGNSA. The CDR3 loop spans 16 amino acids. CDR3 amino acids: CASSYTELPVSTEQFF. The CDR3 DNA follows: TGTGCCAGCAGCTATACCGAGCTGCCCGTCTCTACTGAGCAGTTCTTC.

This clonotype has only a few counts. This rearrangement joins TRBV7-2 to TRBJ2-5, with TRBD2 identical over 10 bases. This CDR3 has 16 amino acids. V lost 0 bases and J lost 5; bases outside the gene matches: 6. Germline lookup yields CDR1 SGHTA and CDR2 FQGNSA. The CDR3 here is CASSLARTSGGETQYF. The CDR3 nucleotides are TGTGCCAGCAGCTTAGCGAGGACTAGCGGTGGTGAGACCCAGTACTTC.

Notes on this clonotype: Relative to the germline gene, one junction end is altered; a read error may explain this. This chain connects TRBV5-1 to TRBJ2-1; D is ambiguous. Germline CDR1 is SGHRS and CDR2 is YFSETQ. The CDR3 is 14 amino acids. CDR3 region: CANSLGTVDNEQFF. The CDR3 nucleotides are TGCGCCAACAGCTTGGGCACAGTAGACAATGAGCAGTTCTTC.

This clonotype was observed a few times. This chain connects TRBV5-1 to TRBJ2-7; the D gene is possibly TRBD1 (8 bases). Germline lookup yields CDR1 SGHRS and CDR2 YFSETQ. This CDR3 contains 16 residues. V dropped 4 bases and J dropped 2 bases, with 19 bases sitting between them. CDR3 sequence (DNA): TGCGCCAGCAGCGTGGAAGGACAGGGAGGGCCCTACGAGCAGTACTTC. Encoded protein: CASSVEGQGGPYEQYF.

V and J are TRBV4-3 and TRBJ1-2; D remains ambiguous. Trimming removed 0 bases at V and 4 bases at J, with 15 bases between. CDR3 size: 16 residues. CDR1 is LGHNA, CDR2 YSLEER, per germline. In DNA form, the CDR3 reads TGCGCCAGCAGCCAAGATCCGCCGGGCGCCGGCTATGGCTACACCTTC. Protein: CASSQDPPGAGYGYTF.